This T cell receptor beta chain was sequenced in a study of cytomegalovirus exposure and HLA in healthy donors (dated by TCRdb to 2016 to 2017). A note on the overall study: A later analysis indicated that the 90 to 150 validation repertoires were generated on the platform also employed for the roughly 730 repertoires of the first cohort. To predict cytomegalovirus infection status, the study combined high-throughput TCR immunosequencing, statistical association of individual TCRs with disease status, and machine learning. Besides the first cohort of around 700 subjects, a separate validation cohort made up of over 100 different subjects was used. The study was designed to test whether signatures of past pathogen exposure could be identified by cataloging public T cell receptors. Study-wide conclusions, independent of this receptor: The authors suggested that the approach could potentially be generalized to other disease states and immunological phenotypes. All 130 or so repertoires were used to score co-occurrence in the validation cohort in a later analysis, because that analysis had no HLA typing for the cohort. Of the cluster scores, 90% to 95% were above 0 in a later analysis, which found that TCRs clustered in the first cohort also tended to co-occur in the 110 or so validation repertoires. While some public TCRs were present in many individuals, most TCR sequences turned up only very rarely across donors. The classifier was reported to diagnose cytomegalovirus status with high specificity and sensitivity in both the original cohort and the validation cohort. The study listed approximately 150 TCR beta chains as associated with cytomegalovirus. A few of the identified cytomegalovirus-associated TCR beta chains were confirmed in vitro to be specific for cytomegalovirus antigens.

The CDR3 numbers 15 residues from cysteine through phenylalanine. The read is trimmed to its CDR3 DNA, 45 bases read in frame from base 1. Taken from the germline V gene (reference sequence), the CDR1 and CDR2 loops are MNHEY and SMNVEV. After removal of 4 bases from V and 2 bases from J, the junction retains 8 bases not matched to a gene. A note on this clone: It has no known antigen specificity. The sample holds no much larger clone one base away, and base qualities are not on file.

Libraries were constructed by the immunoSEQ multiplex PCR assay. Concerning the study's data processing: A statistical classification framework was developed to diagnose cytomegalovirus status using the catalog of TCR beta chain sequences. TCRdb took over this immuneACCESS table, retaining in-frame rearrangements with V and J assigned. Such tables are incomplete; in checked studies, under half of the missing clones stem from an unresolved V gene, and the remainder is unexplained. Clone size and V and J calls were adopted from that table, with D and trimming inferred from the DNA. This sample gives 200,000 or so clones in total; around 86% of them show up just once. More than 1.5% of the sample belongs to the ten largest clones. The donors belonged to the validation cohort of over a hundred subjects, which was separate from the approximately 700-subject first cohort.

The V and J segments used are TRBV27 and TRBJ2-7; 7 nucleotides in the junction match TRBD1. Sequenced: PBMCs. The TCR was taken from a woman aged 18-29 years in good health and CMV-seropositive. The CDR3 protein: CASSSRTGATYEQYF. At the DNA level, the sequence is TGTGCCAGCAGTTCTCGGACAGGTGCTACCTACGAGCAGTACTTC.